Sequencing of this TCR beta chain was carried out in a study of beta chain features in type 1 diabetes. At the level of the study: In age, gender and cell yields, patients were similar to healthy donors. Study results and limitations: Sequencing of cDNA might inflate the share of cells that strongly express TCR. Diminished insertions and augmented deletions at VDJ junctions characterized type 1 diabetes patients.

As concerns this clone: Its antigen is undetermined.

Reverse transcribing all isolated RNA meant expressed TCRB transcripts were sequenced. The protocol was immunoSEQ multiplex PCR, while the TCRdb copy is restricted to in-frame clones and leaves out a portion. The sample lists over 500,000 clones, 15% occurring once. The CDR3 sequence is 17 residues long. Germline V gene sequence: CDR1 SGDLS, CDR2 YYNGEE. Trimming cost V 0 bases and J 1 base; bases outside gene matches: 6. The chain has TRBV9 and TRBJ2-7; 11 bases agree with TRBD2. The material sequenced was naive CD4+ T cells from blood. This clonotype was obtained from a man aged 18 to 29 in good health. CDR3 bases: TGTGCCAGCAGCGTAGGCCTAGCGGGGGGCTTATCCTACGAGCAGTACTTC. Amino acid sequence: CASSVGLAGGLSYEQYF.